A selection of T cell receptor beta chains follows, all from one sample in a study of cytomegalovirus exposure and HLA in healthy donors. Profiling relied on immunoSEQ multiplex PCR, and the TCRdb table lists in-frame clones only, not all of them. The sample holds 130,000 or so clones; around 73% are singletons and the top ten take roughly 1.5%. The sample consisted of PBMCs. The receptors were gathered from a female donor in good health and CMV-seronegative. Each CDR3 is given with its conserved first and last residue. Size is stated for part of the rows, as once, few or many counts, or as a class when the clone is expanded.

clone_size: once
v_call: TRBV4-3
j_call: TRBJ1-6
cdr3_aa: CASSQEGTGNSPLHF

clone_size: few
v_call: TRBV28
j_call: TRBJ2-7
cdr3_aa: CASTGGGLTTYEQYF

clone_size: -
v_call: TRBV5-1
j_call: TRBJ2-1
cdr3_aa: CASSLRLAGINEQFF

clone_size: few
v_call: TRBV7-2
j_call: TRBJ1-1
cdr3_aa: CASSSDRGREAFF

clone_size: -
v_call: TRBV13
j_call: TRBJ2-1
cdr3_aa: CASSIRSGELEQFF

clone_size: -
v_call: TRBV10-3
j_call: TRBJ2-1
cdr3_aa: CAISVSSGANEQFF

clone_size: -
v_call: TRBV10-1
j_call: TRBJ2-7
cdr3_aa: CASPGTGDEQYF

clone_size: -
v_call: TRBV28
j_call: TRBJ2-7
cdr3_aa: CASSPAGLLYEQYF

clone_size: -
v_call: TRBV7-9
j_call: TRBJ1-2
cdr3_aa: CASSPVGATYGYTF

clone_size: -
v_call: TRBV10-3
j_call: TRBJ2-3
cdr3_aa: CAISESPADTQYF

clone_size: -
v_call: TRBV7-2
j_call: TRBJ2-1
cdr3_aa: CASSPTGSTYNEQFF

clone_size: -
v_call: TRBV28
j_call: TRBJ2-3
cdr3_aa: CASSPSGGGPDTQYF

clone_size: -
v_call: TRBV30
j_call: TRBJ1-2
cdr3_aa: CAWRTVAGGRSGYTF

clone_size: -
v_call: TRBV4-3
j_call: TRBJ1-3
cdr3_aa: CASSPGYGNTIYF

clone_size: -
v_call: TRBV10-3
j_call: TRBJ1-4
cdr3_aa: CATSPGTEHEKLFF

clone_size: -
v_call: TRBV18
j_call: TRBJ2-7
cdr3_aa: CASSPERAYEQYF

clone_size: once
v_call: TRBV15
j_call: TRBJ2-5
cdr3_aa: CATSRDAINNGLAAETQYF

clone_size: -
v_call: TRBV6-4
j_call: TRBJ2-7
cdr3_aa: CASSDRPGLIYEQYF

clone_size: -
v_call: TRBV10-3
j_call: TRBJ2-7
cdr3_aa: CAISGTDKRSEQYF

clone_size: -
v_call: TRBV6-1
j_call: TRBJ2-5
cdr3_aa: CASRRREETQYF

clone_size: -
v_call: TRBV7-2
j_call: TRBJ2-7
cdr3_aa: CASSFSVEGYEQYF

clone_size: -
v_call: TRBV4-3
j_call: TRBJ2-7
cdr3_aa: CASSQGSSYEQYF

clone_size: -
v_call: TRBV28
j_call: TRBJ1-1
cdr3_aa: CASTPMAEGDTEAFF

clone_size: -
v_call: TRBV5-1
j_call: TRBJ1-6
cdr3_aa: CASSLTGTGVSPLHF

clone_size: -
v_call: TRBV2
j_call: TRBJ2-5
cdr3_aa: CASGGERETQYF

clone_size: -
v_call: TRBV7-3
j_call: TRBJ1-1
cdr3_aa: CASSPERTGESTEAFF

clone_size: -
v_call: TRBV7-2
j_call: TRBJ1-2
cdr3_aa: CASTLGDNRGYGYTF

clone_size: -
v_call: TRBV18
j_call: TRBJ2-2
cdr3_aa: CASSSTVATGELFF

clone_size: -
v_call: TRBV4-1
j_call: TRBJ1-4
cdr3_aa: CASSRGRDLLRGNEKLFF

clone_size: -
v_call: TRBV27
j_call: TRBJ2-5
cdr3_aa: CASSERGAGGYQETQYF

clone_size: -
v_call: TRBV7-9
j_call: TRBJ1-1
cdr3_aa: CASSAAQGFAEAFF

clone_size: -
v_call: TRBV28
j_call: TRBJ2-1
cdr3_aa: CASTGAGAAYNEQFF